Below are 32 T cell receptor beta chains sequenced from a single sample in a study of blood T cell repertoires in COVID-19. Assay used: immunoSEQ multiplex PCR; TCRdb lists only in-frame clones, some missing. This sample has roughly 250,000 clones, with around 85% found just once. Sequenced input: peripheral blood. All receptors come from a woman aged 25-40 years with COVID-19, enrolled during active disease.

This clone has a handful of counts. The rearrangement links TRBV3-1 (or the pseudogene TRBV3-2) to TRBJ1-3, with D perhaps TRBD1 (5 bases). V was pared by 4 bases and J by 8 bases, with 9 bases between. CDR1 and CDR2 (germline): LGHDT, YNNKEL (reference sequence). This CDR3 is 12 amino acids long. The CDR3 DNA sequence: TGTGCCAGCAGCCCCCCGGGGGACACCATATATTTT. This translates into CASSPPGDTIYF.

The CDR3 sequence is CASSQERSAKETQYF. DNA of the CDR3: TGTGCCAGCAGCCAAGAGAGAAGCGCCAAAGAGACCCAGTACTTC. The chain carries TRBV3-1 (or the pseudogene TRBV3-2) and TRBJ2-5; D is unclear. The CDR3 sequence is 15 residues long. V lost 0 bases and J lost 3, with 11 bases in between. Germline lookup yields CDR1 LGHDT and CDR2 YNNKEL (reference sequence).

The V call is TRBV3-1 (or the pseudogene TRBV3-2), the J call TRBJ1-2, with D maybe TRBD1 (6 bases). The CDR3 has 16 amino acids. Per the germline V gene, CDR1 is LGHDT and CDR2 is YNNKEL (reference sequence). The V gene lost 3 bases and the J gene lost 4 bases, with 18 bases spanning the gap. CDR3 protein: CASSHTGKTVFYGYTF. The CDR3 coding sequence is TGTGCCAGCAGCCATACAGGGAAGACCGTGTTCTATGGCTACACCTTC.

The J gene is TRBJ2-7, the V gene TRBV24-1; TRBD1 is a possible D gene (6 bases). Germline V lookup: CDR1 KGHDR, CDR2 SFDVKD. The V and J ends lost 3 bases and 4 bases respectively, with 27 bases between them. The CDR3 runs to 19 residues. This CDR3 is CATSDPEPQYRAERYEQYF. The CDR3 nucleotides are TGTGCCACCAGTGATCCCGAACCCCAATACAGGGCCGAGAGGTACGAGCAGTACTTC.

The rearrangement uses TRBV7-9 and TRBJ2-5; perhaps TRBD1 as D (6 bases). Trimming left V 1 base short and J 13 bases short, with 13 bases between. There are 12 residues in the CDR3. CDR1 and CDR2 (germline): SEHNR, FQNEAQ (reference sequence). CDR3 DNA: TGTGCCAGCAGCTTAGTAGGACCAGGGGTGTACTTC. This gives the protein CASSLVGPGVYF. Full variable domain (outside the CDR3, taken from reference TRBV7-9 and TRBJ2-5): DTGVSQNPRHKITKRGQNVTFRCDPISEHNRLYWYRQTLGQGPEFLTYFQNEAQLEKSRLLSDRFSAERPKGSFSTLEIQRTEQGDSAMYLCASSLVGPGVYFGPGTRLLVL.

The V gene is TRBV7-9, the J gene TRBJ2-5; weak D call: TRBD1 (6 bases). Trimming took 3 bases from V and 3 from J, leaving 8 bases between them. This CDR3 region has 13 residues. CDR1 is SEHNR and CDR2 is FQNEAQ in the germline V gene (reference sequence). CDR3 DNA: TGTGCCAGCAGCTTGGGACAAGAAGAGACCCAGTACTTC. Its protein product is CASSLGQEETQYF.

The CDR3 loop reads CASSLLGGGNYGYTF. DNA of the CDR3: TGTGCCAGCAGCTTATTAGGCGGAGGTAACTATGGCTACACCTTC. The chain links TRBV5-6 to TRBJ1-2, with D unclear. V was shortened by 2 bases and J by 1 base, with 12 bases between the two germline ends. The CDR3 is made up of 15 amino acids. CDR1 and CDR2 (germline): SGHDT, YYEEEE.

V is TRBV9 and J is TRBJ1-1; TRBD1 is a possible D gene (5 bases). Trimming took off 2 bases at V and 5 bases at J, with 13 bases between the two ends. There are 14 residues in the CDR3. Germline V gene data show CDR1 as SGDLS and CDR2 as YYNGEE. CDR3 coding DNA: TGTGCCAGCAGCGTGGGGGGAACGCTTACTGAAGCTTTCTTT. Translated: CASSVGGTLTEAFF.

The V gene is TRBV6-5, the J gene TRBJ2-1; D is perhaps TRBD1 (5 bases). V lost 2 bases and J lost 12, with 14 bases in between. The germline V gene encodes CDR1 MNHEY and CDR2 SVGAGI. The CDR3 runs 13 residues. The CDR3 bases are TGTGCCAGCAGTTACCCTCAGGGAACTGGGCAGTTCTTC. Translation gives CASSYPQGTGQFF.

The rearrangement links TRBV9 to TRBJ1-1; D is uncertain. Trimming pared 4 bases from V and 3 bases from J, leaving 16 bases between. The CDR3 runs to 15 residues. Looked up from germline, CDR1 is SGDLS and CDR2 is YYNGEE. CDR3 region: CASSTAPGSHTEAFF. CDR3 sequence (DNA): TGTGCCAGCAGCACCGCCCCCGGTTCCCACACTGAAGCTTTCTTT.

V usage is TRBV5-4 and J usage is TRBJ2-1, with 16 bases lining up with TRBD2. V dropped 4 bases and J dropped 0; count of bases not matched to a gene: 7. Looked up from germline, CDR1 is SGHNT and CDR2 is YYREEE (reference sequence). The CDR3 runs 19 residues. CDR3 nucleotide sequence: TGTGCCAGCAGCCTTCCGGGACTAGCGGGGGGGCCCTCCTACAATGAGCAGTTCTTC. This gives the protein CASSLPGLAGGPSYNEQFF.

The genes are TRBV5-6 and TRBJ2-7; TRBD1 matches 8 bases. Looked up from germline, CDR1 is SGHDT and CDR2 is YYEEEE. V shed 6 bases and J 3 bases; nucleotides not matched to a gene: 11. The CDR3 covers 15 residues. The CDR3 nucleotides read TGTGCCAGCACATTATACCGGACAGGGAACTACGAGCAGTACTTC. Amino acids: CASTLYRTGNYEQYF.

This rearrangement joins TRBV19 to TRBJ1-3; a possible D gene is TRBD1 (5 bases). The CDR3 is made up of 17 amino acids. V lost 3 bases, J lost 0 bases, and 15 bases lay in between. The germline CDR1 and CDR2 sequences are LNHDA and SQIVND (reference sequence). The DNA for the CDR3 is TGTGCCAGTAGTATGCAGGGCAGTATAAGCTCTGGAAACACCATATATTTT. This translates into CASSMQGSISSGNTIYF. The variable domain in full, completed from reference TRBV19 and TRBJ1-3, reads DGGITQSPKYLFRKEGQNVTLSCEQNLNHDAMYWYRQDPGQGLRLIYYSQIVNDFQKGDIAEGYSVSREKKESFPLTVTSAQKNPTAFYLCASSMQGSISSGNTIYFGEGSWLTVV.

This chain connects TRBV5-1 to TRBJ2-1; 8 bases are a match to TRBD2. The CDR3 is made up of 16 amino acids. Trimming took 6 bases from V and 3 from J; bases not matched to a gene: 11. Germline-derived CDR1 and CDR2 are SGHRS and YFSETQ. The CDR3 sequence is CASMGPPSGFYNEQFF. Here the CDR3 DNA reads TGCGCCAGCATGGGCCCGCCTAGCGGGTTCTACAATGAGCAGTTCTTC.

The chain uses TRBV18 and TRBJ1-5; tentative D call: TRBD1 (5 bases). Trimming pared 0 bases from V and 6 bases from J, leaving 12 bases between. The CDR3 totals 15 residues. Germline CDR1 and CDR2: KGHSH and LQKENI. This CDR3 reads CASSPPGGSGQPQHF. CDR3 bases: TGTGCCAGCTCACCACCCGGGGGATCGGGTCAGCCCCAGCATTTT.

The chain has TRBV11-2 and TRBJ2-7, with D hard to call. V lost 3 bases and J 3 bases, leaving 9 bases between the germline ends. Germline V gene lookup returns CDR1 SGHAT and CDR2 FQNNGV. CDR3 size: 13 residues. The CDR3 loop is CASSFGSFYEQYF. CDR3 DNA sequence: TGTGCCAGCAGCTTCGGGTCGTTCTACGAGCAGTACTTC.

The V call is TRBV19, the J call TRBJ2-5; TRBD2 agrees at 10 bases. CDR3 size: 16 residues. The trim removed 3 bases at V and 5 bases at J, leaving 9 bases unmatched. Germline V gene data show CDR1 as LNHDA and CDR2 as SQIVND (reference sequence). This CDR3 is CASSMGSGGTGETQYF. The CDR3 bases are TGTGCCAGTAGTATGGGTAGCGGGGGGACGGGGGAGACCCAGTACTTC.

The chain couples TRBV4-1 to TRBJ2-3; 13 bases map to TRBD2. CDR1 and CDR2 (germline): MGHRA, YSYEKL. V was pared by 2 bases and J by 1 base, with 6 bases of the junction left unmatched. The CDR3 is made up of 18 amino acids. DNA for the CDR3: TGCGCCAGCAGCCAAATATGGACTAGCGGGGGTCGCACAGATACGCAGTATTTT. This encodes CASSQIWTSGGRTDTQYF.

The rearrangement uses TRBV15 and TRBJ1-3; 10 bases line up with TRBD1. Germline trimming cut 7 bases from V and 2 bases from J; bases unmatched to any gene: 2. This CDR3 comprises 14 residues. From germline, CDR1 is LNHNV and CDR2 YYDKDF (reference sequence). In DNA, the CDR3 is TGTGCCACCATGGGACAGGGGCCTGGAAACACCATATATTTT. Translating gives CATMGQGPGNTIYF.

CDR3 sequence reads: CASSSRGTQSYEQYF. The DNA of the CDR3 is TGTGCCAGCAGCTCCCGCGGGACGCAATCCTACGAGCAGTACTTC. V and J are TRBV3-1 (or the pseudogene TRBV3-2) and TRBJ2-7; D may be TRBD2 (6 bases). The germline gives CDR1 LGHDT, CDR2 YNNKEL (reference sequence). This CDR3 is built from 15 residues. Trimming removed 5 bases at V and 1 base at J, with 15 bases between.

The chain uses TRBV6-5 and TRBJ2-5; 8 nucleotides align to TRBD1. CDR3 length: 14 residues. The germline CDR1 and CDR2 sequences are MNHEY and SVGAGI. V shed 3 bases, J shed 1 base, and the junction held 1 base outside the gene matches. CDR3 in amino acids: CASSYGTGQETQYF. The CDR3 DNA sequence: TGTGCCAGCAGTTATGGGACAGGCCAAGAGACCCAGTACTTC.

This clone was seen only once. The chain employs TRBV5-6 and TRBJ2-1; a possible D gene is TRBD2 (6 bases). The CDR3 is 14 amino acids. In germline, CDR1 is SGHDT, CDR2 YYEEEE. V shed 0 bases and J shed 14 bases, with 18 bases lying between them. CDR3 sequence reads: CASSLVGAGPWEFF. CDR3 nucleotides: TGTGCCAGCAGCTTGGTAGGGGCGGGGCCGTGGGAGTTCTTC.

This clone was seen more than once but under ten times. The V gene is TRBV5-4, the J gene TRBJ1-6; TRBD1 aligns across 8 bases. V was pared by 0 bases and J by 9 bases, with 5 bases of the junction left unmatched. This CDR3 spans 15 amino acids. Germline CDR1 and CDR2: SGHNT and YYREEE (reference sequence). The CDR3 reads CASSLGGTGGSPLHF. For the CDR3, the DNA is TGTGCCAGCAGCTTGGGTGGAACAGGGGGTTCACCCCTCCACTTT.

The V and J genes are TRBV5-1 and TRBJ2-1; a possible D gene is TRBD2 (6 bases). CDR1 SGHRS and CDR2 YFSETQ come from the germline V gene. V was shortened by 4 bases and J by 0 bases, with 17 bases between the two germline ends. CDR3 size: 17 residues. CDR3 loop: CASSPPGSASSYNEQFF. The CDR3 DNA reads TGCGCCAGCAGCCCCCCCGGGAGCGCGAGCTCCTACAATGAGCAGTTCTTC.

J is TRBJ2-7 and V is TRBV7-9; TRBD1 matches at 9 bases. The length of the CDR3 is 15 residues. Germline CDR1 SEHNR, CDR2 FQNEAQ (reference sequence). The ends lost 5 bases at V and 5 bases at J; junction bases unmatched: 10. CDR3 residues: CASSPSTGGVDEQYF. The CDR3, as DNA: TGTGCCAGCAGCCCCTCGACAGGGGGAGTAGACGAGCAGTACTTC.

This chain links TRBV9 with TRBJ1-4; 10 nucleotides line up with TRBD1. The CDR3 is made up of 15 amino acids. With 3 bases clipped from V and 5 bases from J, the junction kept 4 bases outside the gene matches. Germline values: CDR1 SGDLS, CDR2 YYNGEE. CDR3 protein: CASSEPGQGNEKLFF. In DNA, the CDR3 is TGTGCCAGCAGCGAACCGGGACAGGGGAATGAAAAACTGTTTTTT.

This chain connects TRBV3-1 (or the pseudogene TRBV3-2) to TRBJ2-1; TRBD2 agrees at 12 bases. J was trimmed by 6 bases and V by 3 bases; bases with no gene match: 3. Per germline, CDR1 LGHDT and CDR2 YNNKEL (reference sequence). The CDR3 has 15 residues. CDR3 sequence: CASSQLTSGSNEQFF. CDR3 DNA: TGTGCCAGCAGCCAGCTGACTAGCGGGAGCAATGAGCAGTTCTTC.

The CDR3 nucleotides are TGTGCCAGTATGCGGCGGGCCGAGTTTATACCTAACTATGGCTACACCTTC. It encodes CASMRRAEFIPNYGYTF. The V and J genes are TRBV19 and TRBJ1-2; D ambiguous. Germline V CDR1 and CDR2: LNHDA, SQIVND (reference sequence). Trimming cost V 7 bases and J 0 bases, with 21 bases left between them. CDR3 length: 17 residues.

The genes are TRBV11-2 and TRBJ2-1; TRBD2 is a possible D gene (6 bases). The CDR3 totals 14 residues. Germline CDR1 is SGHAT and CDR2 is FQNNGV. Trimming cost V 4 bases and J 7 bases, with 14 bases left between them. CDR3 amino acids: CASSSRDSRNEQFF. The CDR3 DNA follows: TGTGCCAGCAGCTCCCGGGACTCAAGGAATGAGCAGTTCTTC.

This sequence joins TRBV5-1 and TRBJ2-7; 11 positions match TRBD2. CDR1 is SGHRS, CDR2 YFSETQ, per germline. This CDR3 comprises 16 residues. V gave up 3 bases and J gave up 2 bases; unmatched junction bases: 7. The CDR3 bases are TGCGCCAGCAGCTCGTGGACTAGCGGGTTCACCTACGAGCAGTACTTC. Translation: CASSSWTSGFTYEQYF.

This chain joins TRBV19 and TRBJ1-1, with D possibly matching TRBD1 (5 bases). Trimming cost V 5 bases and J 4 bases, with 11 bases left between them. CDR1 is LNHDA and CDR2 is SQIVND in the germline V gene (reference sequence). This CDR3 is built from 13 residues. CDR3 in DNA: TGTGCCAGTAGTTCGGGGGGGAGCACTGAAGCTTTCTTT. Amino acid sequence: CASSSGGSTEAFF.

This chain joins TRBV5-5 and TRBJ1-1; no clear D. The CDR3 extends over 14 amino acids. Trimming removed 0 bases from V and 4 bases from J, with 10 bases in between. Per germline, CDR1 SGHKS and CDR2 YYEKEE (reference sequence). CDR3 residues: CASSLGGKGTEAFF. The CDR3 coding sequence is TGTGCCAGCAGCTTGGGAGGGAAAGGCACTGAAGCTTTCTTT.